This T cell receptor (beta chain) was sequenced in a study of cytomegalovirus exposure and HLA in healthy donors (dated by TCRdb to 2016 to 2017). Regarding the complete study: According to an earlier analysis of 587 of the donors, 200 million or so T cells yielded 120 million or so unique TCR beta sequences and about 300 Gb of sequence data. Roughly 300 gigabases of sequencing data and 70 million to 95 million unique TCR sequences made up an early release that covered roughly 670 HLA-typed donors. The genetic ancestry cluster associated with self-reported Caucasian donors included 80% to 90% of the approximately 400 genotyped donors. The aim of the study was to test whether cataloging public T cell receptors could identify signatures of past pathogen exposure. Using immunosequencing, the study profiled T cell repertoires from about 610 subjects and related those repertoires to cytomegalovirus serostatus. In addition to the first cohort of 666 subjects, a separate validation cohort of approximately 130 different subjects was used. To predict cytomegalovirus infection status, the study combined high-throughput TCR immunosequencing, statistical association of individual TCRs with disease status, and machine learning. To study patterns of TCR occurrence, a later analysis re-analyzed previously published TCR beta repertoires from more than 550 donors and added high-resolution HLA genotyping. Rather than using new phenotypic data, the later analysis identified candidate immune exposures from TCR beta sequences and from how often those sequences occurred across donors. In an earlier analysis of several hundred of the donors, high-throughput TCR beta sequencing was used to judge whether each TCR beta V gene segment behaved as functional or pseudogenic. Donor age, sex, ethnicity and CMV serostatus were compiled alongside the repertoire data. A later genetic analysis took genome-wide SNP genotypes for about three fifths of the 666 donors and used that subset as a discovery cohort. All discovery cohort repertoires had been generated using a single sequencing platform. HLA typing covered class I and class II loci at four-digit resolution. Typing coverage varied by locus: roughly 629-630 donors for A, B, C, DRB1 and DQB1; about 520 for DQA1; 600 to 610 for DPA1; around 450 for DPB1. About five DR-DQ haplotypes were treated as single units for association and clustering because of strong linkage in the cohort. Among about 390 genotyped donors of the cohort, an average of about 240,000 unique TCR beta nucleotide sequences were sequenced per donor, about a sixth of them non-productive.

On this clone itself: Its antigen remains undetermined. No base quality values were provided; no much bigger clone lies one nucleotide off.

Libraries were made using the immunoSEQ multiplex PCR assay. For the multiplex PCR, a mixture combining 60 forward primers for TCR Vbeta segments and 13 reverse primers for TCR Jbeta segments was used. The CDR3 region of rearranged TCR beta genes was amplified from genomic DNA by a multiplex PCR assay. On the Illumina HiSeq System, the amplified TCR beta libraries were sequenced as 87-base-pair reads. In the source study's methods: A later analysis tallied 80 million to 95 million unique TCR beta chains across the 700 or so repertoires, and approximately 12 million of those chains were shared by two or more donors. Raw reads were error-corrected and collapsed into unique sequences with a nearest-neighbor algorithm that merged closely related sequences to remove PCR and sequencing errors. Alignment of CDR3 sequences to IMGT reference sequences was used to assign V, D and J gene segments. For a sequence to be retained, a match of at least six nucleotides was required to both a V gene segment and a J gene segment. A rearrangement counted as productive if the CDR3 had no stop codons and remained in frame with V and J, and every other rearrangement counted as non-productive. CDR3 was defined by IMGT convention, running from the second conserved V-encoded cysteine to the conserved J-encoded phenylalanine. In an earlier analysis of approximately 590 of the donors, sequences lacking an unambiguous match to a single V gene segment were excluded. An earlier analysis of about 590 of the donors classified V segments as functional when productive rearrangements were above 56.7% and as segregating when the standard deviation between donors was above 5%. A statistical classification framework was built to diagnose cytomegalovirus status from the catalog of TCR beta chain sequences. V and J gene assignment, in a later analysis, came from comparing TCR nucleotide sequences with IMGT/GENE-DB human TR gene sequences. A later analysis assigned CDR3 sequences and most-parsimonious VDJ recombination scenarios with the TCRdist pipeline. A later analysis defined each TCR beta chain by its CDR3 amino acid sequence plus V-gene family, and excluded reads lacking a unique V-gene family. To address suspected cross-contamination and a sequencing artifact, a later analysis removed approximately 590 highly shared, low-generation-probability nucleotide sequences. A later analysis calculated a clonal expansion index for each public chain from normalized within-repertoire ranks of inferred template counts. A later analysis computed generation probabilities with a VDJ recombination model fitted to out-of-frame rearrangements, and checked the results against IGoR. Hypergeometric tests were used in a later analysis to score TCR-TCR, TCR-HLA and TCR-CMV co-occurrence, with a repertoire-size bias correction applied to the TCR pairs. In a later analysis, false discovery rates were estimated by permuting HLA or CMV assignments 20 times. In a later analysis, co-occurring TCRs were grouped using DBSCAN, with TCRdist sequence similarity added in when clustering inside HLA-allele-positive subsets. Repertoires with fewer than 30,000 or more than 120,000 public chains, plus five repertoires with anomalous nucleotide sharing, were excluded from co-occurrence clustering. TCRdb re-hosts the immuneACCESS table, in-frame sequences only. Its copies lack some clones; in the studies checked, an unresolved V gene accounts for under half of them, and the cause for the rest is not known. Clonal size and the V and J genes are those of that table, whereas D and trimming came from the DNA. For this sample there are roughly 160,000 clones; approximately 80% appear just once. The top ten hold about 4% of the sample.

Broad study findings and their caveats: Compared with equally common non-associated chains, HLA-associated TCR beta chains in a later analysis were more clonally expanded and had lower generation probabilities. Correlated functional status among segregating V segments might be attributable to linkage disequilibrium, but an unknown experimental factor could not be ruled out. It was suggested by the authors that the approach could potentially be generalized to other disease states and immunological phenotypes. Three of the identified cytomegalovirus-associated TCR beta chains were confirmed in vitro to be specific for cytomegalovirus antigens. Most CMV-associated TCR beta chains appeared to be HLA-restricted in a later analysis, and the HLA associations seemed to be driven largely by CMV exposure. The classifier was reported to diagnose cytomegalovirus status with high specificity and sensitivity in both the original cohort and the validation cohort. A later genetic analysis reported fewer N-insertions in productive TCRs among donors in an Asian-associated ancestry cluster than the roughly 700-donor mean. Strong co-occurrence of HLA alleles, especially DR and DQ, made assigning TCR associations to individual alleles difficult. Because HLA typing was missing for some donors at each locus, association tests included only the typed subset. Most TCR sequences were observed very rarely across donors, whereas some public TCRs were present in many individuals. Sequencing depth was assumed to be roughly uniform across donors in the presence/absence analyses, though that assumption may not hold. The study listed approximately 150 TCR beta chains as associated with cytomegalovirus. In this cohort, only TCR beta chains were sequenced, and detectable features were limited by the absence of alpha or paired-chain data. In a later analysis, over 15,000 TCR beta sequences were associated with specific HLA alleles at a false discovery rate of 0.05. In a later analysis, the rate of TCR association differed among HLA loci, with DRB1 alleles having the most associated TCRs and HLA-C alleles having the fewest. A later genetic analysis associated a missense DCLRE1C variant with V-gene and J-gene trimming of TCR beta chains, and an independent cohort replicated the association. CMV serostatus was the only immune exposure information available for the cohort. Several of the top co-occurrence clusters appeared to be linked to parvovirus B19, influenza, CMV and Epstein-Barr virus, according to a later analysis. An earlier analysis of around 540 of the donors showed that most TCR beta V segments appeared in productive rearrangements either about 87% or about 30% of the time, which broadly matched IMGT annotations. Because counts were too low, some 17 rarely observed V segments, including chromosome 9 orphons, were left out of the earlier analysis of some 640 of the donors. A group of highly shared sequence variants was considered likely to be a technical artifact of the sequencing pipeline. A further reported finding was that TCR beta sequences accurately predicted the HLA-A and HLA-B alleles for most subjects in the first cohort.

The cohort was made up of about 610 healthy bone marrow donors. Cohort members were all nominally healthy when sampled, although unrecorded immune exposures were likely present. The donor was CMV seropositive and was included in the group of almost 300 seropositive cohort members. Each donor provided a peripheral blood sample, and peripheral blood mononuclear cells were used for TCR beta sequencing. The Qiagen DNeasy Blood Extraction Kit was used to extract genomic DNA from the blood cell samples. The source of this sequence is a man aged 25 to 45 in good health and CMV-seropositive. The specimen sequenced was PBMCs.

The nucleotides read TGTGCCAGCTCACCACCGCTCGGGGGCAATCAGCCCCAGCATTTT. Its protein is CASSPPLGGNQPQHF. The chain links TRBV18 with TRBJ1-5; the D segment cannot be called with confidence. CDR1 is given as KGHSH and CDR2 as LQKENI, both from the germline V gene. From its cysteine to its phenylalanine, the CDR3 spans 15 amino acids. The kept DNA is CDR3 alone, 45 bases in frame from the first base. Trimming takes 0 bases from V and 2 bases from J, and the germline ends sit 8 bases apart.